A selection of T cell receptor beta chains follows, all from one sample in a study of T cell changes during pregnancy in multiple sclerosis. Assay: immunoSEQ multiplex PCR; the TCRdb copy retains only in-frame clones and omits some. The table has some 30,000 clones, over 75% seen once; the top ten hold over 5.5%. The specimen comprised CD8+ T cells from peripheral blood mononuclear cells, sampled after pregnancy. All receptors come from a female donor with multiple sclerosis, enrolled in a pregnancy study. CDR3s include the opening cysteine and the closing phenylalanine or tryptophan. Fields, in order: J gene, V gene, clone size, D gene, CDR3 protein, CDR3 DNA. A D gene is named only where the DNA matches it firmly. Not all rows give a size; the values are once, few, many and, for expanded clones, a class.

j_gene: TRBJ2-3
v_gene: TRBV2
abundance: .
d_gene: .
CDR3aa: CASSVNRRAVGGAPDTQYF
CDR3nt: TGTGCCAGCAGTGTGAATCGCAGGGCGGTTGGCGGGGCCCCAGATACGCAGTATTTT

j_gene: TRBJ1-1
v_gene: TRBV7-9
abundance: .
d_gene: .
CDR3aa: CASSLAQAEAFF
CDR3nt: TGTGCCAGCAGCTTAGCTCAGGCTGAAGCTTTCTTT

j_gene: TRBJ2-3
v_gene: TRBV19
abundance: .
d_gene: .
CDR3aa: CASSQAMDTQYF
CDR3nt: TGTGCCAGTAGTCAAGCTATGGATACGCAGTATTTT

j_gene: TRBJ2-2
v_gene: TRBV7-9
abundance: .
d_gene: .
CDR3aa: CASSFTDDSGTGELFF
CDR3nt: TGTGCCAGCAGCTTTACCGATGATTCGGGCACCGGGGAGCTGTTTTTT

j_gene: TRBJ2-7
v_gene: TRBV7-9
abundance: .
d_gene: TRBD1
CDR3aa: CASSPTGAGEQYF
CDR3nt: TGTGCCAGCAGCCCGACAGGGGCGGGAGAGCAGTACTTC

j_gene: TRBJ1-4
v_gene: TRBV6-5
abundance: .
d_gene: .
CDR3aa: CASSSSRWGREKLFF
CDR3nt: TGTGCCAGCAGTTCGTCTCGATGGGGGCGTGAAAAACTGTTTTTT

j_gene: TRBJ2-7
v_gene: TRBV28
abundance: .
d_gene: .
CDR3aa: CATLYDSYEQYF
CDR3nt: TGTGCCACCTTGTATGACAGCTACGAGCAGTACTTC

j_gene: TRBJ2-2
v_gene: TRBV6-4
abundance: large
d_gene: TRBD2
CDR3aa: CASSDGTSGNTGELFF
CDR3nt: TGTGCCAGCAGTGACGGGACTAGCGGGAACACCGGGGAGCTGTTTTTT

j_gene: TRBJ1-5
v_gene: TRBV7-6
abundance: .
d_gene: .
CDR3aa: CASSSRPLGSNQPQHF
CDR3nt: TGTGCCAGCAGCTCTCGGCCCCTAGGAAGCAATCAGCCCCAGCATTTT

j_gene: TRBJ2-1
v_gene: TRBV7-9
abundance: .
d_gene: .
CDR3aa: CASRPNTYREDEQFF
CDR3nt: TGTGCCAGCAGGCCCAATACCTACAGGGAAGATGAGCAGTTCTTC

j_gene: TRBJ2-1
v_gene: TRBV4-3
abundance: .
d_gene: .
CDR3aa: CASSQDRGSAHNEQFF
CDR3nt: TGCGCCAGCAGCCAAGATCGTGGGAGCGCACACAATGAGCAGTTCTTC

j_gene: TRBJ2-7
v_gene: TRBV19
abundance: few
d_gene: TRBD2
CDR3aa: CASSPGLAGGYEQYF
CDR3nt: TGTGCCAGTAGTCCCGGACTAGCGGGAGGGTACGAGCAGTACTTC

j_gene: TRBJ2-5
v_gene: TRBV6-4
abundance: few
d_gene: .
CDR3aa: CASSPEGPGSVETQYF
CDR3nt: TGTGCCAGCAGTCCAGAGGGCCCGGGGTCGGTAGAGACCCAGTACTTC

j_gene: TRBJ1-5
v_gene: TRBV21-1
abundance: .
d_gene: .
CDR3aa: CASSKGRQGERSNQPQHF
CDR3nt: TGTGCCAGCAGCAAAGGAAGACAGGGGGAACGTAGCAATCAGCCCCAGCATTTT

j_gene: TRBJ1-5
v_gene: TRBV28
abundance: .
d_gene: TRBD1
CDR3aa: CASSPYRGSNQPQHF
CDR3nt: TGTGCCAGCAGTCCCTACAGGGGGAGCAATCAGCCCCAGCATTTT

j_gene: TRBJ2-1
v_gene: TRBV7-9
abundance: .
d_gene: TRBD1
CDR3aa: CASSLTGDNEQFF
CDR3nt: TGTGCCAGCAGCCTGACAGGGGACAATGAGCAGTTCTTC

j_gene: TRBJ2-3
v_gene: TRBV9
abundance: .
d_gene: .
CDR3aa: CASSLGPPDSKGDTQYF
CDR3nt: TGTGCCAGCAGCCTCGGACCCCCGGACTCGAAGGGAGATACGCAGTATTTT

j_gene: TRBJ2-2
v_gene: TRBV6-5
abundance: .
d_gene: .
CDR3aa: CASSSLEGELFF
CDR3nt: TGTGCCAGCAGTTCCCTAGAAGGGGAGCTGTTTTTT

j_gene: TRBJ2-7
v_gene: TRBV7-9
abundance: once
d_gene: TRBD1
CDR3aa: CASSRTGEKGYEQYF
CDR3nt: TGTGCCAGCAGCCGGACAGGGGAAAAGGGTTACGAGCAGTACTTC

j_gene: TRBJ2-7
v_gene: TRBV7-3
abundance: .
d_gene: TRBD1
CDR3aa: CASSSYPGQGYEQYF
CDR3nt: TGTGCCAGCAGCTCCTACCCGGGACAGGGATACGAGCAGTACTTC

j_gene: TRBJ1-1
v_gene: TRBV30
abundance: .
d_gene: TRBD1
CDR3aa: CAWSAGQGNTEAFF
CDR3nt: TGTGCCTGGAGTGCCGGACAGGGGAACACTGAAGCTTTCTTT

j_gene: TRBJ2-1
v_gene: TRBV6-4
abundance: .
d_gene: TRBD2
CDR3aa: CASSGSGSSYNEQFF
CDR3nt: TGTGCCAGCAGTGGGAGCGGGAGTTCCTACAATGAGCAGTTCTTC

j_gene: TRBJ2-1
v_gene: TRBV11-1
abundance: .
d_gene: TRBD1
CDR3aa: CASSLGQGDNEQFF
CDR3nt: TGTGCCAGCAGCCTAGGACAGGGAGACAATGAGCAGTTCTTC

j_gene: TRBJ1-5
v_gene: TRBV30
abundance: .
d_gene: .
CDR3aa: CAWNGVGNQPQHF
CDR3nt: TGTGCCTGGAACGGGGTTGGCAATCAGCCCCAGCATTTT

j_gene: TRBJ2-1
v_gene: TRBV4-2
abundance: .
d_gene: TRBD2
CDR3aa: CASSRKVGLAEYNEQFF
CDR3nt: TGTGCCAGCAGCCGAAAAGTTGGACTAGCGGAGTACAATGAGCAGTTCTTC

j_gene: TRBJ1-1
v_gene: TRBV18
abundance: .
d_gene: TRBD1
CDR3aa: CASSPNRDRVDTEAFF
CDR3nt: TGTGCCAGCTCACCCAACCGGGACAGGGTAGACACTGAAGCTTTCTTT

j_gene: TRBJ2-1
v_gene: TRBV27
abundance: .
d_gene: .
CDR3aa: CASSLSGQGMPYNEQFF
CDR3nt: TGTGCCAGCAGTTTAAGTGGTCAGGGGATGCCCTACAATGAGCAGTTCTTC

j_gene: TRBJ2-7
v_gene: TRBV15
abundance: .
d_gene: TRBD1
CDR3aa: CATSAGTGDSSYEQYF
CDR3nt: TGTGCCACCAGTGCCGGGACAGGAGATAGCTCCTACGAGCAGTACTTC

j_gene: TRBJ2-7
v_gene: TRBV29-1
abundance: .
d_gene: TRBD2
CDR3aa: CSVASGRDGREQYF
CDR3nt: TGCAGCGTTGCCAGCGGGAGAGATGGTCGCGAGCAGTACTTC